Shown below are 2 T cell receptor beta chains from a single sample sequenced in a study of PD-1 blockade in classical Hodgkin lymphoma. Specified time point: cycle 4 day 1 (C4D1), after five to seven weeks of nivolumab. Each patient's relapse followed autologous stem cell transplantation, and brentuximab vedotin exposure varied. CD4+ T cells were purified from thawed PBMCs by negative selection. Data came from immunoSEQ multiplex PCR; TCRdb stores just in-frame clones and leaves some out. Here the sample spans approximately 29,000 clones, approximately 80% being singletons. This specimen was CD4+ T cells from blood, taken before the fourth cycle of nivolumab. The receptors were gathered from a human donor with classical Hodgkin lymphoma.

This clone was counted a single time. The V and J genes are TRBV4-2 and TRBJ2-1, with D perhaps TRBD2 (5 bases). CDR3 length: 17 amino acids. Trimming took off 0 bases at V and 5 bases at J, with 17 bases between the two ends. Germline V gives CDR1 LGHNA, CDR2 YNFKEQ. CDR3 DNA sequence: TGTGCCAGCAGCCAAGATTCGAGGGAGATTGTGCACAATGAGCAGTTCTTC. Residues: CASSQDSREIVHNEQFF.

This chain uses TRBV23-1 with TRBJ2-5; D is perhaps TRBD1 (5 bases). TRBV23-1 is known as an ORF, though its function is uncertain. This CDR3 is 13 amino acids long. V gave up 8 bases and J gave up 2 bases, with 12 bases separating them. The CDR3 sequence is CASEEQGQETQYF. DNA for the CDR3: TGCGCCAGCGAGGAGCAGGGACAAGAGACCCAGTACTTC.